This passage covers 14 T cell receptor beta chains from one sample sequenced in a study of blood T cell repertoires in COVID-19. Clones were sequenced by immunoSEQ multiplex PCR, and TCRdb holds only the in-frame ones, with some missing. The sample includes about 200,000 clones, about 82% of them seen just once. Sequencing was performed on PBMCs or T cells enriched from blood (not recorded which). The receptor set was obtained from a man aged 40-55 years with acute COVID-19.

This clone has only a few counts. The chain uses TRBV3-1 (or the pseudogene TRBV3-2) and TRBJ1-5; weak D call: TRBD1 (5 bases). This CDR3 region has 14 residues. Trimming left V 8 bases short and J 5 bases short, with 16 bases between. From germline, CDR1 is LGHDT and CDR2 YNNKEL (reference sequence). The CDR3 DNA sequence: TGTGCCAGCGGGGGGGACCTCATAGATCAGCCCCAGCATTTT. The encoded protein is CASGGDLIDQPQHF.

The CDR3, as DNA: TGTGCCAGCGCACCCGTGGCGGGGGGAAACACCATATATTTT. The encoded protein is CASAPVAGGNTIYF. The chain links TRBV6-5 to TRBJ1-3; D is ambiguous. Per germline, CDR1 MNHEY and CDR2 SVGAGI. The CDR3 is made up of 14 amino acids. The V end lost 8 bases, the J end lost 4 bases, and 15 bases lay between the germline ends.

The CDR3 loop reads CAWSVWAPSGNTIYF. The DNA for the CDR3 is TGTGCCTGGAGTGTATGGGCGCCCTCTGGAAACACCATATATTTT. This chain uses TRBV30 with TRBJ1-3; D gene unclear. Germline-derived CDR1 and CDR2 are GTSNPN and SVGIG (reference sequence). The CDR3 loop spans 15 amino acids. The V and J ends lost 0 bases and 0 bases respectively, with 9 bases between them.

The chain carries TRBV5-4 and TRBJ1-2, with 10 bases identical to TRBD1. Trimming took 3 bases from V and 8 from J; bases not matched to a gene: 7. Germline values: CDR1 SGHNT, CDR2 YYREEE (reference sequence). The CDR3 totals 14 residues. The CDR3 reads CASSWTGTGAGYTF. The CDR3 region has the DNA TGTGCCAGCAGCTGGACCGGGACAGGGGCCGGCTACACCTTC.

V gene TRBV4-1 combines with J gene TRBJ1-1, with 7 bases identical to TRBD1. Germline-derived CDR1 and CDR2 are MGHRA and YSYEKL. Trimming cost V 4 bases and J 1 base; bases outside gene matches: 6. This CDR3 is 15 amino acids long. CDR3 in amino acids: CASSLRQGKNTEAFF. For the CDR3, the DNA is TGCGCCAGCAGCCTGAGACAGGGCAAGAACACTGAAGCTTTCTTT.

This chain joins TRBV7-8 and TRBJ2-5, with a tentative D call TRBD1 (6 bases). Trimming took off 5 bases at V and 1 base at J, with 14 bases between the two ends. The germline gives CDR1 SGHVS, CDR2 FQNEAQ. The CDR3 length is 15 residues. The chain's CDR3 is CASSPTRTAQETQYF. The CDR3 nucleotides are TGTGCCAGCAGCCCCACCCGGACAGCCCAAGAGACCCAGTACTTC.

The chain recombines TRBV27 with TRBJ1-4; D uncertain. Germline values: CDR1 MNHEY, CDR2 SMNVEV (reference sequence). V lost 1 base and J 8 bases, leaving 11 bases between the germline ends. The CDR3 loop spans 14 amino acids. CDR3 in amino acids: CASSLYPGREKLFF. The DNA for the CDR3 is TGTGCCAGCAGTTTATATCCGGGGAGGGAAAAACTGTTTTTT.

The V and J genes are TRBV28 and TRBJ2-3; 8 bases align to TRBD2. Trimming took 9 bases from V and 6 from J; bases not matched to a gene: 8. The CDR3 has 13 amino acids. Germline values: CDR1 MDHEN, CDR2 SYDVKM. The CDR3 sequence: CASAGGGRDTQYF. DNA for the CDR3: TGTGCCAGTGCCGGCGGGGGGCGGGATACGCAGTATTTT. Using reference TRBV28 and TRBJ2-3 for the parts outside the CDR3, the full variable domain is DVKVTQSSRYLVKRTGEKVFLECVQDMDHENMFWYRQDPGLGLRLIYFSYDVKMKEKGDIPEGYSVSREKKERFSLILESASTNQTSMYLCASAGGGRDTQYFGPGTRLTVL.

This clone was seen only a few times. This chain uses TRBV18 with TRBJ1-5; tentative D call: TRBD1 (6 bases). From germline, CDR1 is KGHSH and CDR2 LQKENI. Trimming stripped 2 bases from V and 5 bases from J, with 7 bases between. The CDR3 is 13 amino acids. CDR3 bases: TGTGCCAGCTCACCAGGGGGCGATCAGCCCCAGCATTTT. Encoded protein: CASSPGGDQPQHF. Using reference TRBV18 and TRBJ1-5 for the parts outside the CDR3, the full variable domain is NAGVMQNPRHLVRRRGQEARLRCSPMKGHSHVYWYRQLPEEGLKFMVYLQKENIIDESGMPKERFSAEFPKEGPSILRIQQVVRGDSAAYFCASSPGGDQPQHFGDGTRLSIL.

The gene calls are TRBV19 and TRBJ2-3, with D perhaps TRBD2 (5 bases). Germline V gene data show CDR1 as LNHDA and CDR2 as SQIVND (reference sequence). The CDR3 has 13 amino acids. V was clipped by 7 bases and J by 5 bases, with 13 bases between them. The CDR3 sequence is CASNNRAGDTQYF. CDR3 coding DNA: TGTGCCAGTAATAACCGGGCGGGAGATACGCAGTATTTT.

This clone occurred a few times. The V and J genes are TRBV5-4 and TRBJ2-1; D is unresolved. This CDR3 is built from 15 residues. Germline assignment: CDR1 SGHNT and CDR2 YYREEE (reference sequence). V was cut by 3 bases and J by 6 bases, with 16 bases left in between. CDR3 in amino acids: CASSSQAILSNEQFF. The CDR3 nucleotides read TGTGCCAGCAGCTCTCAGGCGATACTCTCCAATGAGCAGTTCTTC.

The chain uses TRBV29-1 and TRBJ1-4, with D possibly being TRBD1 (6 bases). Trimming left V 4 bases short and J 3 bases short, with 12 bases between. Per the germline V gene, CDR1 is SQVTM and CDR2 is ANQGSEA. The CDR3 is 14 residues long. The CDR3 spells CSVGWGLANEKLFF. For the CDR3, the DNA is TGCAGCGTTGGATGGGGGCTTGCTAATGAAAAACTGTTTTTT.

The J gene is TRBJ2-3, the V gene TRBV3-1 (or the pseudogene TRBV3-2); 10 nucleotides agree with TRBD1. The CDR3 contains 14 residues. The J segment lost 6 bases and the V segment lost 4 bases, leaving 4 bases of the junction unmatched. Germline assignment: CDR1 LGHDT and CDR2 YNNKEL (reference sequence). DNA for the CDR3: TGTGCCAGCAGCCCCGGGACAGGGGCGGATACGCAGTATTTT. Its protein is CASSPGTGADTQYF.

This clone was recorded once. This rearrangement joins TRBV28 to TRBJ1-5, with D perhaps matching TRBD1 (6 bases). Between the trimmed V and J ends, which lost 3 bases and 6 bases, there was a span of 18 bases. This CDR3 spans 16 amino acids. Germline CDR1 and CDR2: MDHEN and SYDVKM. CDR3 nucleotides: TGTGCCAGCAGTTTGGGAGGGGGTAAGGTGATTCAGCCCCAGCATTTT. This codes for CASSLGGGKVIQPQHF.